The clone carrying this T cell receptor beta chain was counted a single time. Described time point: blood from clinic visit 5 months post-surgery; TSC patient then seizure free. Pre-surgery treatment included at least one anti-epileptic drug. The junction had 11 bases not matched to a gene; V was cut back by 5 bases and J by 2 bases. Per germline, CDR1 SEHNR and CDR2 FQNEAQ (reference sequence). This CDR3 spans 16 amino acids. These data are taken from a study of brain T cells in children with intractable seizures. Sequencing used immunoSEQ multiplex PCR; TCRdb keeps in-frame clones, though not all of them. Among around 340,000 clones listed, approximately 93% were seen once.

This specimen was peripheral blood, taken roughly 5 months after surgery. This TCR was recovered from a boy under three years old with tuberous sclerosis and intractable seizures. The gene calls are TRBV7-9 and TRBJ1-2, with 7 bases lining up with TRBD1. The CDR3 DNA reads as TGTGCCAGCAGCCTCCTAACAGGGGCGGTAAACTATGGCTACACCTTC. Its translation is CASSLLTGAVNYGYTF. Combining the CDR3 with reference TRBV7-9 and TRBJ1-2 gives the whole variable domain DTGVSQNPRHKITKRGQNVTFRCDPISEHNRLYWYRQTLGQGPEFLTYFQNEAQLEKSRLLSDRFSAERPKGSFSTLEIQRTEQGDSAMYLCASSLLTGAVNYGYTFGSGTRLTVV.